This T cell receptor beta chain was sequenced during a study of PD-1 blockade in mismatch repair-deficient tumors. Germline V CDR1 and CDR2: SGHTA, FQGTGA. Trimming took off 5 bases at V and 4 bases at J, with 17 bases between the two ends. This CDR3 spans 15 amino acids. The repertoire was sequenced with immunoSEQ multiplex PCR; TCRdb's copy has only in-frame clones and lacks some. The repertoire holds more than 15,000 clones, with 80% to 85% as singletons. This rearrangement joins TRBV7-3 to TRBJ2-5; D is possibly TRBD1 (6 bases). The source material was PBMCs, sampled 4 weeks after starting pembrolizumab. The receptor was isolated from an adult with mismatch repair-deficient cancer. CDR3: CASSPTITGRETQYF. Here the CDR3 DNA reads TGTGCCAGCAGCCCAACCATTACAGGGAGAGAGACCCAGTACTTC.